This TCR beta chain stems from a study of T cell responses to AZD1222 COVID-19 vaccine. The study's findings and limits: With dominance at 160-218 and 743-854, vaccine-associated CD4 TCRs spanned spike. Of spike-specific TCRs, nearly half reportedly target regions left unmutated in variants. Baseline seropositives among AZD1222 recipients totaled only 5 to 7.

V was pared by 3 bases and J by 7 bases, with 13 bases between. The V gene's germline CDR1 is MGHRA and CDR2 YSYEKL. The CDR3 runs to 14 residues. Assay: immunoSEQ multiplex PCR; the TCRdb copy retains only in-frame clones and omits some. This table has some 140,000 clones, 70% to 90% appearing once. In the case of this clone: Antigen: not known.

The receptor was derived from an adult in good health. J is TRBJ2-1 and V is TRBV4-1; D might be TRBD1 (5 bases). The sample was peripheral blood, taken on day 0 of AZD1222 vaccination. CDR3 sequence reads: CASSQLRETNEQFF. The DNA of the CDR3 is TGCGCCAGCAGCCAGCTCAGGGAAACGAATGAGCAGTTCTTC.